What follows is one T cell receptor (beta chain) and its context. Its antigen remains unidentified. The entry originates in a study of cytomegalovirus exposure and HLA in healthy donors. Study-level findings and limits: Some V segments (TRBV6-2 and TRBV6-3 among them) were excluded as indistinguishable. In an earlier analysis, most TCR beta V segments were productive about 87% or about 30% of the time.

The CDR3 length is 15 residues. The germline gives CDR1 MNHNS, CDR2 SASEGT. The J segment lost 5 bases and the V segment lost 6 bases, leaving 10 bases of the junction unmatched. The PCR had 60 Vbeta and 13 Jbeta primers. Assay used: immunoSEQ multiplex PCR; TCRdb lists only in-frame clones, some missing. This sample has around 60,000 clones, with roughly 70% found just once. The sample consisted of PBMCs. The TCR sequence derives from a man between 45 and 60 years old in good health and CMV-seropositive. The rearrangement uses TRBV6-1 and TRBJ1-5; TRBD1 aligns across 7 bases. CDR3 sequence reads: CASRSLPTGYQPQHF. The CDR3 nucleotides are TGTGCCAGCAGATCTTTACCGACAGGGTATCAGCCCCAGCATTTT.